The 23 T cell receptor beta chains listed next were all sequenced from one sample in a study of T cell responses to AZD1222 COVID-19 vaccine. TCRdb's copy holds only in-frame clones and misses some; the assay was immunoSEQ multiplex PCR. The sample has about 55,000 clones, 80% seen once; the top ten hold 5%. The sample consisted of peripheral blood, taken 28 days after the second AZD1222 dose. These receptors originate from an adult who received the AZD1222 COVID-19 vaccine.

The J gene is TRBJ1-2, the V gene TRBV5-6; 8 bases are shared with TRBD1. The CDR3 sequence is 13 residues long. CDR1 SGHDT and CDR2 YYEEEE come from the germline V gene. The V gene end was trimmed by 4 bases and the J gene end by 4 bases; junction bases not matched to a gene: 3. CDR3 region: CASSTGTGYGYTF. CDR3 in DNA: TGTGCCAGCAGCACAGGGACAGGCTATGGCTACACCTTC.

The rearrangement links TRBV2 to TRBJ2-7, with 8 nucleotides matching TRBD2. The V gene end was trimmed by 9 bases and the J gene end by 6 bases; junction bases not matched to a gene: 10. Germline-derived CDR1 and CDR2 are SNHLY and FYNNEI. CDR3 length: 13 amino acids. The CDR3 sequence is CASFGAGALEQYF. The CDR3 DNA sequence: TGTGCCAGTTTTGGAGCGGGAGCACTCGAGCAGTACTTC. Supplemented by reference TRBV2 and TRBJ2-7, the full variable domain reads EPEVTQTPSHQVTQMGQEVILRCVPISNHLYFYWYRQILGQKVEFLVSFYNNEISEKSEIFDDQFSVERPDGSNFTLKIRSTKLEDSAMYFCASFGAGALEQYFGPGTRLTVT.

This chain links TRBV5-8 with TRBJ2-1; 12 bases line up with TRBD2. The CDR3 length is 16 residues. Germline-derived CDR1 and CDR2 are SGHTS and YDEGEE. The ends lost 0 bases at V and 3 bases at J; junction bases unmatched: 1. In nucleotides, the CDR3 is TGTGCCAGCAGCTTGGGACTAGCGGGAGACTACAATGAGCAGTTCTTC. The encoded protein is CASSLGLAGDYNEQFF. The full variable domain, its missing parts supplied by reference TRBV5-8 and TRBJ2-1, is EAGVTQSPTHLIKTRGQQATLRCSPISGHTSVYWYQQALGLGLQFLLWYDEGEERNRGNFPPRFSGRQFPNYSSELNVNALELEDSALYLCASSLGLAGDYNEQFFGPGTRLTVL.

The chain joins TRBV19 to TRBJ1-5; 8 bases line up with TRBD1. This CDR3 is built from 15 residues. The trim removed 7 bases at V and 6 bases at J, leaving 11 bases unmatched. The germline CDR1 and CDR2 sequences are LNHDA and SQIVND (reference sequence). CDR3 protein: CASTQDRVEIQPQHF. CDR3 nucleotide sequence: TGTGCCAGTACTCAGGACAGGGTGGAGATTCAGCCCCAGCATTTT.

In its sample, this clone was seen once. The chain has TRBV14 and TRBJ2-7; 8 bases agree with TRBD1. The germline CDR1 and CDR2 sequences are SGHDN and FVKESK. After removal of 4 bases from V and 3 bases from J, the junction contained 8 bases not matched to a gene. The CDR3 extends over 15 amino acids. The CDR3 nucleotides read TGTGCCAGCAGCCTCCTTGGACAGGGTGGCTACGAGCAGTACTTC. Amino acids: CASSLLGQGGYEQYF.

The V and J genes are TRBV2 and TRBJ1-6; D gene uncertain. In germline, CDR1 is SNHLY, CDR2 FYNNEI. Trimming cost V 3 bases and J 7 bases, with 13 bases left between them. This CDR3 is 15 amino acids long. This CDR3 is CASSEGPGGNSPLHF. CDR3 in DNA: TGTGCCAGCAGTGAGGGCCCAGGAGGGAATTCACCCCTCCACTTT.

V is TRBV25-1 and J is TRBJ2-3, with 7 bases identical to TRBD1. The CDR3 runs 15 residues. Germline CDR1 is MGHDK and CDR2 is SYGVNS. J gave up 3 bases and V 1 base, and 4 bases lay outside the gene matches. Here the CDR3 DNA reads TGTGCCAGCAGTGAATCAGACAGGGTGACAGATACGCAGTATTTT. Protein product: CASSESDRVTDTQYF.

The chain couples TRBV10-3 to TRBJ2-1; 8 nucleotides align to TRBD2. The CDR3 is made up of 15 amino acids. The germline V gene encodes CDR1 ENHRY and CDR2 SYGVKD. V trimming: 0 bases; J trimming: 7 bases; junction bases outside the gene matches: 5. As DNA, the CDR3 is TGTGCCATCAGTGAGTCCGAGCGGGGGACGAATGAGCAGTTCTTC. This codes for CAISESERGTNEQFF.

This chain uses TRBV5-5 with TRBJ1-5; the D is unclear. CDR1 and CDR2 from the germline V gene are SGHKS and YYEKEE (reference sequence). Trimming removed 1 base at V and 1 base at J, with 6 bases between. The CDR3 spans 14 residues. The CDR3 reads CASSLLESNQPQHF. DNA of the CDR3: TGTGCCAGCAGCTTGCTGGAGAGCAATCAGCCCCAGCATTTT.

V gene TRBV28 combines with J gene TRBJ1-2; a weak D match, TRBD1 (6 bases). CDR3 size: 14 residues. Germline V gene lookup returns CDR1 MDHEN and CDR2 SYDVKM. V lost 6 bases and J 4 bases, leaving 15 bases between the germline ends. In nucleotides, the CDR3 is TGTGCCAGCAGCCAGGGGAATCTTGCCTATGGCTACACCTTC. Translated: CASSQGNLAYGYTF.

The V gene is TRBV11-2, the J gene TRBJ2-1; D gene unclear. CDR1 and CDR2 (germline): SGHAT, FQNNGV. The V end was cut by 7 bases, the J end by 4 bases, with 14 bases between. The CDR3 sequence is 14 residues long. DNA of the CDR3: TGTGCCAGCAAATTAGAGGTAGTTTACAATGAGCAGTTCTTC. It is translated as CASKLEVVYNEQFF.

The chain has TRBV5-4 and TRBJ1-2; 12 bases are a match to TRBD1. After removal of 4 bases from V and 3 bases from J, the junction contained 10 bases not matched to a gene. This CDR3 has 17 residues. CDR1 SGHNT and CDR2 YYREEE come from the germline V gene (reference sequence). The chain's CDR3 is CASSPTGTGGVDYGYTF. In DNA form, the CDR3 reads TGTGCCAGCAGCCCCACAGGGACAGGGGGCGTCGACTATGGCTACACCTTC.

This chain uses TRBV28 with TRBJ1-5; D not resolved. The CDR3 contains 14 residues. V was pared by 3 bases and J by 4 bases, with 10 bases between. The germline gives CDR1 MDHEN, CDR2 SYDVKM. The DNA for the CDR3 is TGTGCCAGCAGTTTCGGGTCCTCTAATCAGCCCCAGCATTTT. Translating it yields CASSFGSSNQPQHF.

The CDR3 coding sequence is TGTGCCAGCCAGTCGAGGCAGTTCTCTGGAAACACCATATATTTT. Amino acid sequence: CASQSRQFSGNTIYF. This chain joins TRBV6-6 and TRBJ1-3; no clear D gene. V gave up 8 bases and J gave up 0 bases, with 14 bases separating them. CDR3 length equals 15 residues. The germline CDR1 and CDR2 sequences are MNHNY and SVGAGI (reference sequence).

The chain carries TRBV29-1 and TRBJ2-1, with D maybe TRBD2 (5 bases). Between the trimmed V and J ends, which lost 1 base and 8 bases, there was a span of 6 bases. This CDR3 has 11 amino acids. Germline assignment: CDR1 SQVTM and CDR2 ANQGSEA. CDR3 DNA sequence: TGCAGCGTTGAAGGGCGGGATGAGCAGTTCTTC. It specifies CSVEGRDEQFF.

The V and J genes are TRBV28 and TRBJ2-7; D remains unclear. V was pared by 2 bases and J by 4 bases, with 9 bases between. The CDR3 is 13 amino acids. CDR1 MDHEN and CDR2 SYDVKM come from the germline V gene. The DNA for the CDR3 is TGTGCCAGCAGTTTAGGGTTCTTATACGAGCAGTACTTC. Translation: CASSLGFLYEQYF.

This chain connects TRBV3-1 (or the pseudogene TRBV3-2) to TRBJ2-1; D remains ambiguous. With 2 bases removed from V and 6 bases from J, the gap between germline ends came to 8 bases. The germline CDR1 and CDR2 sequences are LGHDT and YNNKEL (reference sequence). This CDR3 contains 13 residues. This CDR3 reads CASSQSRPNEQFF. In DNA form, the CDR3 reads TGTGCCAGCAGCCAATCCCGTCCCAATGAGCAGTTCTTC.

In this sample, this clone turned up once. The gene calls are TRBV2 and TRBJ1-4, with D hard to call. The CDR3 extends over 14 amino acids. CDR1 and CDR2 (germline): SNHLY, FYNNEI. V was clipped by 1 base and J by 13 bases, with 16 bases between them. The CDR3 is CASSEEFGREGLFF. The CDR3 region has the DNA TGTGCCAGCAGTGAAGAATTTGGTAGGGAAGGACTGTTTTTT.

V usage is TRBV18 and J usage is TRBJ1-2; unclear D gene. The germline V and J ends were trimmed by 5 bases and 6 bases, with 16 bases remaining between them. The CDR3 is 14 amino acids. CDR1 is KGHSH and CDR2 is LQKENI in the germline V gene. The CDR3 loop is CASSEVLSLNGYTF. The CDR3 coding sequence is TGTGCCAGCTCAGAGGTTTTAAGTCTTAATGGCTACACCTTC.

The gene calls are TRBV28 and TRBJ1-5; 7 bases fit TRBD1. The trim removed 9 bases at V and 5 bases at J, leaving 13 bases unmatched. This CDR3 region has 15 residues. Germline V gene lookup returns CDR1 MDHEN and CDR2 SYDVKM. The CDR3 region has the DNA TGTGCCAGTTCCTTACCCGGGACAGAATATCAGCCCCAGCATTTT. It is translated as CASSLPGTEYQPQHF.

This chain joins TRBV6-1 and TRBJ2-3; the D is unclear. The CDR3 is 15 residues long. Trimming pared 1 base from V and 4 bases from J, leaving 12 bases between. Germline CDR1 and CDR2: MNHNS and SASEGT. For the CDR3, the DNA is TGTGCCAGCAGTGAAGATTTGTTGGTGGCAGATACGCAGTATTTT. This translates into CASSEDLLVADTQYF.

This sequence joins TRBV10-1 and TRBJ2-5; D is possibly TRBD1 or TRBD2 (6 bases each). Germline V gene lookup returns CDR1 WNHNN and CDR2 SYGVQD (reference sequence). The CDR3 is 15 amino acids. V lost 0 bases and J 4 bases, leaving 12 bases between the germline ends. DNA for the CDR3: TGCGCCAGCAGTGAGTCATACGGGGGCCGAGAGACCCAGTACTTC. Translated: CASSESYGGRETQYF.

The chain recombines TRBV27 with TRBJ1-2; D is possibly TRBD1 (6 bases). CDR1 MNHEY and CDR2 SMNVEV come from the germline V gene (reference sequence). V was trimmed by 5 bases and J by 6 bases, leaving 19 bases between them. The CDR3 has 15 amino acids. The CDR3 DNA reads as TGTGCCAGCAGTCCAAAGGACAGAGTAAAGGATGGCTACACCTTC. Translated, it gives CASSPKDRVKDGYTF.